A selection of T cell receptor beta chains follows, all from one sample in a study of blood T cell repertoires in COVID-19. Sequenced by immunoSEQ multiplex PCR; TCRdb stores in-frame clones only, minus some. The sample records 250,000 to 300,000 clones, approximately 83% being singletons. Sequencing was done on a sample of peripheral blood. The receptor source for this set is a woman in her 70s with acute or convalescent COVID-19. CDR3s include the opening cysteine and the closing phenylalanine or tryptophan. Fields, in order: CDR3 protein, CDR3 DNA, clone size, D gene, J gene, V gene. D genes are given only for firm matches. Expanded clones are given a class, and other clones once, few, many or no size at all.

cdr3_aa: CASSLMVGAGSMAEQYF
cdr3_nt: TGTGCCAGCAGCTTAATGGTGGGGGCCGGGTCTATGGCCGAGCAGTACTTC
clone_size: NA
d_call: NA
j_call: TRBJ2-7
v_call: TRBV7-3

cdr3_aa: CASSSRYGPKRENTEAFF
cdr3_nt: TGTGCCAGCAGCTCCCGTTACGGACCCAAGAGGGAGAACACTGAAGCTTTCTTT
clone_size: NA
d_call: NA
j_call: TRBJ1-1
v_call: TRBV7-6

cdr3_aa: CASSLNPVAGAGELFF
cdr3_nt: TGTGCCAGCAGCTTAAATCCGGTAGCGGGGGCCGGGGAGCTGTTTTTT
clone_size: NA
d_call: TRBD2
j_call: TRBJ2-2
v_call: TRBV7-7

cdr3_aa: CASSSHPFKNTEAFF
cdr3_nt: TGTGCCAGCAGCTCACATCCTTTCAAGAACACTGAAGCTTTCTTT
clone_size: NA
d_call: NA
j_call: TRBJ1-1
v_call: TRBV6-2/TRBV6-3

cdr3_aa: CASSLVGHRADGYTF
cdr3_nt: TGTGCCAGCAGCTTAGTCGGACATCGGGCGGATGGCTACACCTTC
clone_size: NA
d_call: NA
j_call: TRBJ1-2
v_call: TRBV7-9

cdr3_aa: CASSFTGGVYEQYF
cdr3_nt: TGTGCCAGCAGCTTCACAGGGGGAGTCTACGAGCAGTACTTC
clone_size: NA
d_call: TRBD1
j_call: TRBJ2-7
v_call: TRBV5-6

cdr3_aa: CASSLASPTNEKLFF
cdr3_nt: TGTGCCAGCAGCTTAGCTAGCCCAACTAATGAAAAACTGTTTTTT
clone_size: few
d_call: NA
j_call: TRBJ1-4
v_call: TRBV7-9

cdr3_aa: CASSLGGFSGANVLTF
cdr3_nt: TGCGCCAGCAGCCTCGGAGGGTTTTCTGGGGCCAACGTCCTGACTTTC
clone_size: once
d_call: NA
j_call: TRBJ2-6
v_call: TRBV4-1

cdr3_aa: CASSQMGSGEQYF
cdr3_nt: TGTGCCAGCAGTCAAATGGGAAGCGGCGAGCAGTACTTC
clone_size: once
d_call: NA
j_call: TRBJ2-7
v_call: TRBV7-3

cdr3_aa: CARRTGEKNEQFF
cdr3_nt: TGCGCCAGAAGGACAGGGGAAAAGAATGAGCAGTTCTTC
clone_size: NA
d_call: TRBD1
j_call: TRBJ2-1
v_call: TRBV23-1

cdr3_aa: CASSPRTGGGYEQYF
cdr3_nt: TGTGCCAGCAGTCCAAGGACAGGGGGAGGTTACGAGCAGTACTTC
clone_size: NA
d_call: TRBD1
j_call: TRBJ2-7
v_call: TRBV28

cdr3_aa: CASSVRTSGGEQFF
cdr3_nt: TGTGCCAGCAGCGTACGGACTAGCGGGGGTGAGCAGTTCTTC
clone_size: NA
d_call: TRBD2
j_call: TRBJ2-1
v_call: TRBV9

cdr3_aa: CASSLDRNYGYTF
cdr3_nt: TGTGCCAGCAGCTTGGACAGGAACTATGGCTACACCTTC
clone_size: few
d_call: NA
j_call: TRBJ1-2
v_call: TRBV5-4

cdr3_aa: CASSPRATADTEAFF
cdr3_nt: TGTGCCAGCTCACCGCGAGCTACGGCGGATACTGAAGCTTTCTTT
clone_size: NA
d_call: NA
j_call: TRBJ1-1
v_call: TRBV18

cdr3_aa: CASSQGSREPSQETQYF
cdr3_nt: TGTGCCAGCAGCCAGGGATCCCGGGAACCAAGTCAAGAGACCCAGTACTTC
clone_size: NA
d_call: NA
j_call: TRBJ2-5
v_call: TRBV3-1/TRBV3-2

cdr3_aa: CASGRGDYGYTF
cdr3_nt: TGTGCCAGCGGGCGGGGGGACTATGGCTACACCTTC
clone_size: NA
d_call: NA
j_call: TRBJ1-2
v_call: TRBV2

cdr3_aa: CASSHLAGGPKGTQYF
cdr3_nt: TGTGCCAGCAGCCACCTAGCGGGGGGGCCCAAGGGTACGCAGTATTTT
clone_size: NA
d_call: TRBD2
j_call: TRBJ2-3
v_call: TRBV3-1/TRBV3-2

cdr3_aa: CASSDSGGLETQYF
cdr3_nt: TGTGCCAGCAGTGACTCAGGGGGCTTGGAGACCCAGTACTTC
clone_size: once
d_call: TRBD1
j_call: TRBJ2-5
v_call: TRBV6-5

cdr3_aa: CASQKGGGTQYF
cdr3_nt: TGTGCCAGTCAAAAAGGGGGCGGTACGCAGTATTTT
clone_size: NA
d_call: TRBD1
j_call: TRBJ2-3
v_call: TRBV6-5

cdr3_aa: CASSLEGGQPQHF
cdr3_nt: TGTGCCAGCAGCTTAGAGGGGGGGCAGCCCCAGCATTTT
clone_size: NA
d_call: NA
j_call: TRBJ1-5
v_call: TRBV7-6

cdr3_aa: CASSLAASSYEQYF
cdr3_nt: TGTGCCAGCAGCTTAGCGGCAAGCTCCTACGAGCAGTACTTC
clone_size: NA
d_call: NA
j_call: TRBJ2-7
v_call: TRBV7-6

cdr3_aa: CASSRQGNSPLHF
cdr3_nt: TGTGCCAGCTCACGACAGGGGAATTCACCCCTCCACTTT
clone_size: NA
d_call: TRBD1
j_call: TRBJ1-6
v_call: TRBV18

cdr3_aa: CASSLGAGANYGYTF
cdr3_nt: TGTGCCAGCAGCTTAGGGGCAGGGGCTAACTATGGCTACACCTTC
clone_size: NA
d_call: NA
j_call: TRBJ1-2
v_call: TRBV7-8

cdr3_aa: CASSHPARNTEAFF
cdr3_nt: TGTGCCAGCAGCCACCCCGCCAGGAACACTGAAGCTTTCTTT
clone_size: NA
d_call: NA
j_call: TRBJ1-1
v_call: TRBV11-2

cdr3_aa: CASSHGTSGEPFF
cdr3_nt: TGTGCCAGCAGCCATGGGACTAGCGGGGAGCCGTTCTTC
clone_size: NA
d_call: TRBD2
j_call: TRBJ2-1
v_call: TRBV3-1/TRBV3-2

cdr3_aa: CASTGVADNEQFF
cdr3_nt: TGTGCCAGCACCGGAGTAGCCGACAATGAGCAGTTCTTC
clone_size: NA
d_call: NA
j_call: TRBJ2-1
v_call: TRBV6-5

cdr3_aa: CASSQGGRRAGELFF
cdr3_nt: TGTGCCAGCAGCCAGGGAGGGCGCAGGGCCGGGGAGCTGTTTTTT
clone_size: NA
d_call: TRBD2
j_call: TRBJ2-2
v_call: TRBV11-3

cdr3_aa: CAISEWGGNTEAFF
cdr3_nt: TGTGCCATCAGTGAGTGGGGGGGAAACACTGAAGCTTTCTTT
clone_size: NA
d_call: NA
j_call: TRBJ1-1
v_call: TRBV10-3

cdr3_aa: CASSLASGGLANYGYTF
cdr3_nt: TGCGCCAGCAGCTTGGCCAGCGGGGGCCTAGCTAACTATGGCTACACCTTC
clone_size: NA
d_call: NA
j_call: TRBJ1-2
v_call: TRBV5-1

cdr3_aa: CASSYIGQGSYNEQFF
cdr3_nt: TGTGCCAGCAGCTACATAGGACAGGGTTCTTACAATGAGCAGTTCTTC
clone_size: NA
d_call: TRBD1
j_call: TRBJ2-1
v_call: TRBV5-6

cdr3_aa: CASSSGVSGNTIYF
cdr3_nt: TGTGCCAGCAGTTCGGGAGTCTCTGGAAACACCATATATTTT
clone_size: NA
d_call: NA
j_call: TRBJ1-3
v_call: TRBV9

cdr3_aa: CASSLDIRWGEKLFF
cdr3_nt: TGTGCCAGCAGCTTGGACATCCGGTGGGGAGAAAAACTGTTTTTT
clone_size: NA
d_call: NA
j_call: TRBJ1-4
v_call: TRBV7-9

cdr3_aa: CASSYGFIGQGWSAF
cdr3_nt: TGTGCCAGCAGTTACGGTTTCATAGGACAGGGTTGGAGTGCCTTC
clone_size: NA
d_call: TRBD1
j_call: TRBJ1-2
v_call: TRBV6-2/TRBV6-3